This TCR beta chain was sequenced for a study of vaccination and CD4 T cells after COVID-19. This clonotype is judged medium-sized. No antigen is known for it. Researchers used the Oncomine TCR Beta short-read assay to sequence DNA from cultured CD4+ T cells. TCRdb independently ran MiXCR on the PCR reads; one entry per CDR3 protein. This sample has around 15,000 distinct CDR3 sequences, with approximately 73% found just once. This CDR3 has 14 amino acids. CDR1 SGHRS and CDR2 YFSETQ come from the germline V gene. Trimming left V 7 bases short and J 0 bases short, with 13 bases between. Treatment reported: approximately 9-day PBMC culture with coronavirus spike peptide pools or control peptides (ViraFEST assay).

The clonotype originates from a human donor who had recovered from COVID-19. V gene TRBV5-1 combines with J gene TRBJ2-5; perhaps TRBD2 as D (5 bases). Sequencing input: CD4+ T cells from blood, cultured in vitro. Here the CDR3 reads CASARSGYQETQYF. CDR3 bases: TGCGCCAGCGCCAGGTCGGGGTACCAAGAGACCCAGTACTTC.